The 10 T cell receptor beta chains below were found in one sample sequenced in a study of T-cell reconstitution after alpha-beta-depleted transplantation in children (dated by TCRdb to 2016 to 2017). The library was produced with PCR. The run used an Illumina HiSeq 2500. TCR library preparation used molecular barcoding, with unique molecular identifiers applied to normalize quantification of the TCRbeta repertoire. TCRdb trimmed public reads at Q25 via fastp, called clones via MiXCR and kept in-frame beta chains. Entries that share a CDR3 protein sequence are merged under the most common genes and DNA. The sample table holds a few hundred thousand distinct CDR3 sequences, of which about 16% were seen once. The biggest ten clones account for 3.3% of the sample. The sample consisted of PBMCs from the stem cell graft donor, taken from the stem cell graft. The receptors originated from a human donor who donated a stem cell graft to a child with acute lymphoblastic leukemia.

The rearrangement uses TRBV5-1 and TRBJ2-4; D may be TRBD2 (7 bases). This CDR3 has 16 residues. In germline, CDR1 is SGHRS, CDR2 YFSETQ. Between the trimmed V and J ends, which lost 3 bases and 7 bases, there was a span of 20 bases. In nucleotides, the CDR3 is TGCGCCAGCAGCTCCACGGGGGGCGGGAGTGGGAACATTCAGTACTTC. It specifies CASSSTGGGSGNIQYF.

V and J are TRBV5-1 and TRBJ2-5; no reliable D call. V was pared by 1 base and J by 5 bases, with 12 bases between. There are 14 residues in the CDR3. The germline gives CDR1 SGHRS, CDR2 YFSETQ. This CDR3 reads CASSLFVQSETQYF. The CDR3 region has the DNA TGCGCCAGCAGCTTGTTCGTCCAATCGGAGACCCAGTACTTC.

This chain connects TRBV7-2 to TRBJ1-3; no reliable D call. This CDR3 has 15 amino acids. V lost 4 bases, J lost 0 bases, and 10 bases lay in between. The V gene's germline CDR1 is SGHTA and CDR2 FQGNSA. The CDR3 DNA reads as TGTGCCAGCAGCTCCGGAAGGGCCTCTGGAAACACCATATATTTT. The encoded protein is CASSSGRASGNTIYF.

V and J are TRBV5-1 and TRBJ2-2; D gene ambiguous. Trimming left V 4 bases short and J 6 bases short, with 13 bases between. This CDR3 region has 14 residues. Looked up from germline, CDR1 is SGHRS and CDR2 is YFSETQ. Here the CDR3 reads CASSREGPAGELFF. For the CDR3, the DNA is TGCGCCAGCAGCCGAGAAGGCCCCGCCGGGGAGCTGTTTTTT.

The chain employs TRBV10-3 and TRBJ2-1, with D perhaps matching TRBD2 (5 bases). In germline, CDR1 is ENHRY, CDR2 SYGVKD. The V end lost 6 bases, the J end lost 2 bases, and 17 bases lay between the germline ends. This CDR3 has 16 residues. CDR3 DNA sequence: TGTGCCATCAGCGGGATCCTCCGTATCGCCTACAATGAGCAGTTCTTC. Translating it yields CAISGILRIAYNEQFF.

The CDR3 bases are TGTGCCAGCAGGCCGGGACAGGGGGGCACTGAAGCTTTCTTT. Its protein product is CASRPGQGGTEAFF. V gene TRBV12-3 or TRBV12-4 combines with J gene TRBJ1-1; TRBD1 matches at 11 bases. V lost 6 bases to trimming and J lost 4 bases; unmatched junction nucleotides: 4. This CDR3 contains 14 residues.

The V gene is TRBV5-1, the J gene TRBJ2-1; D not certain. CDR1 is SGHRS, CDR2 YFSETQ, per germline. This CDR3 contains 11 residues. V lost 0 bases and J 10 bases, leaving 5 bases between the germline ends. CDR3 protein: CASSLAAEQFF. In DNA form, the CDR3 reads TGCGCCAGCAGCTTGGCGGCGGAGCAGTTCTTC.

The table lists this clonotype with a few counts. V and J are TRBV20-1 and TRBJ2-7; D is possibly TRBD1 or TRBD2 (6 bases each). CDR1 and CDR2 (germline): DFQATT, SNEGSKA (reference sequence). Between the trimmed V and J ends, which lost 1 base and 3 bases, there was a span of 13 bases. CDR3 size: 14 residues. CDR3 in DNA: TGCAGTGCTAGAGGCCCGGGGGCGGGCTACGAGCAGTACTTC. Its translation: CSARGPGAGYEQYF.

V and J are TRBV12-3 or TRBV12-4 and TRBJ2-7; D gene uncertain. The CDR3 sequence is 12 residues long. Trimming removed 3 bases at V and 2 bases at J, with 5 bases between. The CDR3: CASSFYPYEQYF. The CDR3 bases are TGTGCCAGCAGTTTTTACCCCTACGAGCAGTACTTC.

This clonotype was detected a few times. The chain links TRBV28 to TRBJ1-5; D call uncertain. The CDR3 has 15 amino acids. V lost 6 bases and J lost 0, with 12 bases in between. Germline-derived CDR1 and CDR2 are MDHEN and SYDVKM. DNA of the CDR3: TGTGCCAGCAGCTACGGGCGGTATAGCAATCAGCCCCAGCATTTT. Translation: CASSYGRYSNQPQHF.